This entry is about one T cell receptor (beta chain). cDNA came from about 0.46 to 1 ug RNA primed by random hexamers. Amplification of TCR beta CDR3 was carried out by immunoSEQ multiplex PCR, which covered 54 Vbeta and 13 Jbeta segments. In TCRdb, the immunoSEQ multiplex PCR reads were re-called with MiXCR into one record per CDR3 protein. Among just under 150,000 distinct CDR3 sequences listed, approximately 93% were seen once. This sample is drawn from a study of CD8 T cells in Susac syndrome. V was cut by 8 bases and J by 1 base, with 13 bases left in between. Germline V gene sequence: CDR1 SNHLY, CDR2 FYNNEI. The length of the CDR3 is 14 residues. Sequencing of TCR beta was undertaken in CD8+ and CD4+ T cells derived from blood. Age- and sex-matched healthy donors served as the control group. Negative isolation yielded CD4+ and CD8+ T cells, and FACS enriched TEMRA cells.

The sequencing sample was made of CD4+ T cells from PBMCs. The gene calls are TRBV2 and TRBJ2-3; D may be TRBD1 or TRBD2 (5 bases each). This sequence originates from a human donor in good health. CDR3 DNA: TGTGCCAGCTCCTGGGGGTTGGGCACAGATACGCAGTATTTT. This gives the protein CASSWGLGTDTQYF.